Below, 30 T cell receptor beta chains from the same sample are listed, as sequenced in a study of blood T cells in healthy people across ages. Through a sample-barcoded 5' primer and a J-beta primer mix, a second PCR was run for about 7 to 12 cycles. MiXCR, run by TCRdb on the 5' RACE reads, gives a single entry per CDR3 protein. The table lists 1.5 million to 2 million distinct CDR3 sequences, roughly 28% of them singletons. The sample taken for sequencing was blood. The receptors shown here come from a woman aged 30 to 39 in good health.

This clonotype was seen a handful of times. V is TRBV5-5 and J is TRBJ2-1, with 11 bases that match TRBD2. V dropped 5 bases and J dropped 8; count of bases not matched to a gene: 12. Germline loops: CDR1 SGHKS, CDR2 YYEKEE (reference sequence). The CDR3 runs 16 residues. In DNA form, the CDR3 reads TGTGCCAGCAGTTTTGTTTTAGCGGGGGGGCGGGATGAGCAGTTCTTC. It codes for CASSFVLAGGRDEQFF.

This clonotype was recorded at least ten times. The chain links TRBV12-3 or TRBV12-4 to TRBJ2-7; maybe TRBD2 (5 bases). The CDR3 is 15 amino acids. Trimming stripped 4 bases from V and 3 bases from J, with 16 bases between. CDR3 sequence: CASSWRGFWDYEQYF. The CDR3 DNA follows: TGTGCCAGCAGTTGGAGAGGGTTCTGGGACTACGAGCAGTACTTC.

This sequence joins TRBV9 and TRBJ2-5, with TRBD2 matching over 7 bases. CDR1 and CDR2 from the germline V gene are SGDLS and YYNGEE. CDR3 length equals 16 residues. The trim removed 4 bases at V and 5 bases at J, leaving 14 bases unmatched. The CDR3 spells CASSPTMGLPGETQYF. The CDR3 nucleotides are TGTGCCAGCAGCCCAACAATGGGACTACCGGGGGAGACCCAGTACTTC. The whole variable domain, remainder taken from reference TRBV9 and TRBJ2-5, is DSGVTQTPKHLITATGQRVTLRCSPRSGDLSVYWYQQSLDQGLQFLIQYYNGEERAKGNILERFSAQQFPDLHSELNLSSLELGDSALYFCASSPTMGLPGETQYFGPGTRLLVL.

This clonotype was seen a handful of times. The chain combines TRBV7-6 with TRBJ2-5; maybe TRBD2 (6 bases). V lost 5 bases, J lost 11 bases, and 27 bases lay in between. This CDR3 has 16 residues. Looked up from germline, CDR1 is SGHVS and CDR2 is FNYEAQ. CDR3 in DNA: TGTGCCAGCAGCCCGTCTGGGGGGACTCCCCTGGGAGAGCAGTACTTC. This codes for CASSPSGGTPLGEQYF.

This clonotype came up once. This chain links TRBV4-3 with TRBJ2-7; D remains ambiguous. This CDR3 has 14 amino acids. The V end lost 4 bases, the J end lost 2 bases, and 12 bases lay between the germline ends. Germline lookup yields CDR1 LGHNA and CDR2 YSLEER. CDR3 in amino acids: CASSRTLGPYEQYF. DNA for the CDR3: TGCGCCAGCAGCCGGACCCTTGGGCCCTACGAGCAGTACTTC.

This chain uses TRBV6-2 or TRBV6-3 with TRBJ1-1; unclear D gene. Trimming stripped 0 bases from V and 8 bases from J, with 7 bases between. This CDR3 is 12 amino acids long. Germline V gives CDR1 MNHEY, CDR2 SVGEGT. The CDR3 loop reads CASSYSPYEAFF. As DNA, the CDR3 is TGTGCCAGCAGTTACTCTCCATACGAAGCTTTCTTT.

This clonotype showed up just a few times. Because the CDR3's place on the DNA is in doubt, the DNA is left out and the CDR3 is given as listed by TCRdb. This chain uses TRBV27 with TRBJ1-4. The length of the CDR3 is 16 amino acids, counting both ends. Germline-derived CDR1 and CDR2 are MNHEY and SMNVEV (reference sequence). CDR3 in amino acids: CASSTSGGRGDEKLFF.

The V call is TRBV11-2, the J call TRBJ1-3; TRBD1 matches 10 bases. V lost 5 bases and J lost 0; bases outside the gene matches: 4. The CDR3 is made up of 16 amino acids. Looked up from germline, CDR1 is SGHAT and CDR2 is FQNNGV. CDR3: CASSPRTGGSGNTIYF. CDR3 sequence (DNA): TGTGCCAGCAGCCCCCGGACAGGGGGCTCTGGAAACACCATATATTTT.

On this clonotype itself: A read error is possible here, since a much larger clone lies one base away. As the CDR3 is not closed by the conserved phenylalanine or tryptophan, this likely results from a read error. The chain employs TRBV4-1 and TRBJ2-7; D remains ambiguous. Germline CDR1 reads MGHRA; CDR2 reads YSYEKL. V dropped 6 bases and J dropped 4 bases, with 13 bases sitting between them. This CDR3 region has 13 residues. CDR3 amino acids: CASSPNEEYEQYL. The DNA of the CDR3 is TGCGCCAGCAGTCCAAACGAAGAATACGAGCAGTACCTC.

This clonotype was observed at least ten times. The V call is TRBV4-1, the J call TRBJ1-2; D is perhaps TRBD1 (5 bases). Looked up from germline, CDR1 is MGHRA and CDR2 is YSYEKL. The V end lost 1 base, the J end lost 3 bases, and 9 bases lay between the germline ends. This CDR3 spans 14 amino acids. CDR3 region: CASSQGRGDYGYTF. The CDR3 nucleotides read TGCGCCAGCAGCCAAGGGAGAGGGGACTATGGCTACACCTTC.

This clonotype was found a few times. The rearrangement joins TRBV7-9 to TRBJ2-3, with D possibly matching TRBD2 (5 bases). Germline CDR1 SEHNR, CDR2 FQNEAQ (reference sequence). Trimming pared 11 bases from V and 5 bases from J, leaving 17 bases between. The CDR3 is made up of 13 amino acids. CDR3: CAFEGSKGDTQYF. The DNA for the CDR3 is TGTGCCTTCGAGGGTTCGAAAGGAGATACGCAGTATTTT.

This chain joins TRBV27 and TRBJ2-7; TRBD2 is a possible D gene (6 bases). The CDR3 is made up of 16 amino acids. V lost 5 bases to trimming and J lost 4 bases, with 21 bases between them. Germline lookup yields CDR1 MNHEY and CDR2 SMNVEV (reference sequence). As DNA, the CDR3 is TGTGCCAGCAGTCTAGCGCCCCCTGTAGTGCGGTACGAGCAGTACTTC. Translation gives CASSLAPPVVRYEQYF.

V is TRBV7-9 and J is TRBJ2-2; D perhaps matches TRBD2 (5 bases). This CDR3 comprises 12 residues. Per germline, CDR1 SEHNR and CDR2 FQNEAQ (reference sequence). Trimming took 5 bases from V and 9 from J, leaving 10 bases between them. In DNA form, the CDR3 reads TGTGCCAGCAGCCCGCCCGGGAGGGAGCTGTTTTTT. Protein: CASSPPGRELFF.

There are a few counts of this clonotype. CDR3 nucleotides: TGTGCCAGCAGCTTAGCAACAGGGCTCACTGAAGCTTTCTTT. Translating it yields CASSLATGLTEAFF. V gene TRBV7-2 combines with J gene TRBJ1-1, with a tentative D call TRBD1 (6 bases). V shed 0 bases and J shed 4 bases, with 9 bases lying between them. This CDR3 comprises 14 residues. Germline V gene sequence: CDR1 SGHTA, CDR2 FQGNSA.

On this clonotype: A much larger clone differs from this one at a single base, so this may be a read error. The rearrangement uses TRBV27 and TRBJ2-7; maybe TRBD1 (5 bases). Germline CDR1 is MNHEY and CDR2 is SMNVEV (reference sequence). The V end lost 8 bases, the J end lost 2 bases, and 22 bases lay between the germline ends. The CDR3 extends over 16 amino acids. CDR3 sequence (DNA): TGTGCCAGCCGTGTCGTGTGTGCGACGGACACCTACGAGCAGTACTTC. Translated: CASRVVCATDTYEQYF.

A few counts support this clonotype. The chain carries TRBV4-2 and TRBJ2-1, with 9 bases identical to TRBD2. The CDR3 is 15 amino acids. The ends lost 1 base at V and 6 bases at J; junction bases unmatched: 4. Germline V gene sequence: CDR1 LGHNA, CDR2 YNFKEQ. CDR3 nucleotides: TGTGCCAGCAGCCAAGTTGGGACTAGCATCAATGAGCAGTTCTTC. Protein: CASSQVGTSINEQFF.

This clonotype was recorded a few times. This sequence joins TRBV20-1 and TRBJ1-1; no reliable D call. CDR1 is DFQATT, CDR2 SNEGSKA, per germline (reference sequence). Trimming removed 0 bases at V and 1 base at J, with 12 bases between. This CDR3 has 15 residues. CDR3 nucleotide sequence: TGCAGTGCTAGAGATGGGCGTAGGGAGAACACTGAAGCTTTCTTT. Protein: CSARDGRRENTEAFF.

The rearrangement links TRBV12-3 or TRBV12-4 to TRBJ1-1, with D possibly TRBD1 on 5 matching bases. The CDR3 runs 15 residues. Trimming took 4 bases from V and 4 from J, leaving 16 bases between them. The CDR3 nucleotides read TGTGCCAGCAGTTCCAAATTGGGCGGGGGCACTGAAGCTTTCTTT. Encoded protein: CASSSKLGGGTEAFF.

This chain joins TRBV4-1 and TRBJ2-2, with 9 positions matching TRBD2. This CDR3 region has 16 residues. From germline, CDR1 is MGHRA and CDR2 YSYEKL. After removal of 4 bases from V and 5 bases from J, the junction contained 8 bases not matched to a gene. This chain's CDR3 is CASSPVGAGGTGELFF. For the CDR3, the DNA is TGCGCCAGCAGCCCCGTTGGGGCGGGGGGGACCGGGGAGCTGTTTTTT.

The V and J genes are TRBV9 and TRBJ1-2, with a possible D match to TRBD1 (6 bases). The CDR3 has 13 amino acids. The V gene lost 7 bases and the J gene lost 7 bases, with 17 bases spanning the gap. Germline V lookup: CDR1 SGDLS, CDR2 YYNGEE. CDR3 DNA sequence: TGTGCCAGCGGACAGAGTCGGGTTGGTGGCTACACCTTC. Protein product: CASGQSRVGGYTF.

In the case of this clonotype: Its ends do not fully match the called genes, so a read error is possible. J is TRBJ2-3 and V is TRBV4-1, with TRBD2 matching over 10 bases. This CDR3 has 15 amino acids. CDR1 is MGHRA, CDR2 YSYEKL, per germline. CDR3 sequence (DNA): TGCGCCAGCAGCCTAGCGGGGGGATACACATATACGCAGTATTTT. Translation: CASSLAGGYTYTQYF.

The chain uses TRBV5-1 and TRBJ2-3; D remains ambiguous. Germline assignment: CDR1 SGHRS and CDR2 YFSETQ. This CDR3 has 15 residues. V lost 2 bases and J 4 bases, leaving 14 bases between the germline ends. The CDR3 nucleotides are TGCGCCAGCAGCTTCGTAGTGGGTGTGGCAGATACGCAGTATTTT. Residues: CASSFVVGVADTQYF.

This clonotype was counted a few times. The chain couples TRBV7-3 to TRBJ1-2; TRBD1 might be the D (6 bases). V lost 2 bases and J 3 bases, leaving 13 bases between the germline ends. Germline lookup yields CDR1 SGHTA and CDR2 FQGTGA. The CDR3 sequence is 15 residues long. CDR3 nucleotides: TGTGCCAGCAGCTTATTCGGGGGCAGTGACTATGGCTACACCTTC. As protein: CASSLFGGSDYGYTF.

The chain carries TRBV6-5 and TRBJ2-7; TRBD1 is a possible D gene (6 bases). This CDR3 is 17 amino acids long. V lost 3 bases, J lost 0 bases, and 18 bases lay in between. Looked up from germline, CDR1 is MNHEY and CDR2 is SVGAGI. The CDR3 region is CASSYGPSDRSSYEQYF. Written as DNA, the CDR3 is TGTGCCAGCAGTTATGGACCGAGTGACAGGAGCTCCTACGAGCAGTACTTC.

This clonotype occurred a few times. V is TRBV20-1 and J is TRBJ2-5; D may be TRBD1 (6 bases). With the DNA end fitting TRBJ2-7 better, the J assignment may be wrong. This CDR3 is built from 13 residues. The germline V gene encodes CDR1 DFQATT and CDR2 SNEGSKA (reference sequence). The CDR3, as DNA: TGCAGTGCTAGAGAGACAGGTATCTACGAGCAGTACTTC. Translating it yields CSARETGIYEQYF.

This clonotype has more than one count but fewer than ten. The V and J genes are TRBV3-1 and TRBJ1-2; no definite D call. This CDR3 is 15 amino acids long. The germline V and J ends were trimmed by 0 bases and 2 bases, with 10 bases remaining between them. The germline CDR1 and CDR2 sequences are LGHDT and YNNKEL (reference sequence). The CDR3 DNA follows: TGTGCCAGCAGCCAAGATATCGGGCAGAACTATGGCTACACCTTC. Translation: CASSQDIGQNYGYTF.

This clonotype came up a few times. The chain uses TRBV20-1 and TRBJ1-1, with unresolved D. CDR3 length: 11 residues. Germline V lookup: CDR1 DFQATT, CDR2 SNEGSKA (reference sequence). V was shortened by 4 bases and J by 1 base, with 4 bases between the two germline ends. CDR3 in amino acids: CSATQNTEAFF. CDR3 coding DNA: TGCAGTGCTACCCAGAACACTGAAGCTTTCTTT.

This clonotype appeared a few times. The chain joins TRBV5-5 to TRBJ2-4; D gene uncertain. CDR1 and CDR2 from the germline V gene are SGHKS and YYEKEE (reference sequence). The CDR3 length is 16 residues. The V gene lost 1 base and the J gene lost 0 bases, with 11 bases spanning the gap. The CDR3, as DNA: TGTGCCAGCAGCTTGCAAGCCCTTCTAGCCAAAAACATTCAGTACTTC. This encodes CASSLQALLAKNIQYF.

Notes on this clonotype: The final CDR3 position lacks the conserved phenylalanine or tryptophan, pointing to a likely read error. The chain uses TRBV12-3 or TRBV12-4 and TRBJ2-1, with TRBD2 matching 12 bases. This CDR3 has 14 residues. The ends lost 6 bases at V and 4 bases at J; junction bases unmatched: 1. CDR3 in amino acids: CASRTSGGYNEQFC. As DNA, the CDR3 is TGTGCCAGCAGAACTAGCGGGGGGTACAATGAGCAGTTCTGC.

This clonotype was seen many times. The CDR3 protein is CASSPDREVDEQYF. CDR3 coding DNA: TGTGCCAGCAGCCCCGACAGGGAGGTGGACGAGCAGTACTTC. The rearrangement links TRBV7-3 to TRBJ2-7; D is possibly TRBD1 (7 bases). The CDR3 runs 14 residues. V was pared by 5 bases and J by 5 bases, with 16 bases between. Germline V gene lookup returns CDR1 SGHTA and CDR2 FQGTGA.